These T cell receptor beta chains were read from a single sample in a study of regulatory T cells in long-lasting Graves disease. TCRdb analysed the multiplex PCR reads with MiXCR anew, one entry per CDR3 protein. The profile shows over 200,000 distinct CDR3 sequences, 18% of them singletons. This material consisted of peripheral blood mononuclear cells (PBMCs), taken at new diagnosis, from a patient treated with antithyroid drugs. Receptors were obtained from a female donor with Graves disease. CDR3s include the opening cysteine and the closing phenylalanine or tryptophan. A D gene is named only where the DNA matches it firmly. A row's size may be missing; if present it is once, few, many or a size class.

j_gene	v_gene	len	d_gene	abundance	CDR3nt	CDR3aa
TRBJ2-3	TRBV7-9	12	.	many	TGTGCCAGCAGCACGGTAGGAGATACGCAGTATTTT	CASSTVGDTQYF
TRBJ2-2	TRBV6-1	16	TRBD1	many	TGTGCCAGCAGTAGGACAGGGCCAGATCGGGACGGGGAGCTGTTTTTT	CASSRTGPDRDGELFF
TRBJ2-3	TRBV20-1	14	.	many	TGCAGTGTCCCATACGCAGGCCTCACAGATACGCAGTATTTT	CSVPYAGLTDTQYF
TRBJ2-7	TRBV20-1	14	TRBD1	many	TGCAGTGCCAGTGGGCTGACGACAGGGAGCGAGCAGTACTTC	CSASGLTTGSEQYF
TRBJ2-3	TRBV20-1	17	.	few	TGCAGTGCTAGTTCACGGCGTGGGGCGACGTATACAGATACGCAGTATTTT	CSASSRRGATYTDTQYF
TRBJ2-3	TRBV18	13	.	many	TGTGCCAGCTCACCACTCCCCAGAGATACGCAGTATTTT	CASSPLPRDTQYF
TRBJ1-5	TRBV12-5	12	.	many	TGTGCTAGTGGTTTTAGCAATCAGCCCCAGCATTTT	CASGFSNQPQHF
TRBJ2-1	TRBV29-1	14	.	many	TGCAGCGTTGAAGACGGAACTGTCTACAATGAGCAGTTCTTC	CSVEDGTVYNEQFF
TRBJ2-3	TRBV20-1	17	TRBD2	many	TGCAGTGCCGACCCAGGGATAGCGGGAGGATCCACAGATACGCAGTATTTT	CSADPGIAGGSTDTQYF
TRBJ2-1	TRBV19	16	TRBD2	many	TGTGCCAGTAGTACGGGACTAGGGTCGAGGTACAATGAGCAGTTCTTC	CASSTGLGSRYNEQFF
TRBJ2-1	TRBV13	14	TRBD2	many	TGTGCCAGCAGCCCGCCGGGGGGCTACAATGAGCAGTTCTTC	CASSPPGGYNEQFF
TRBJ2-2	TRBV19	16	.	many	TGTGCCAGTAGTAGATTCTCAGGGACGAACACCGGGGAGCTGTTTTTT	CASSRFSGTNTGELFF
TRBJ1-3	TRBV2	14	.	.	TGTGCCAGCAGTACCCCTTACTCTGGAAACACCATATATTTT	CASSTPYSGNTIYF
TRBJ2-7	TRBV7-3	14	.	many	TGTGCCAGCAGTATCAACGGCCAATACTACGAGCAGTACTTC	CASSINGQYYEQYF
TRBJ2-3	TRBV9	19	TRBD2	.	TGTGCCAGCAGCGTAGAGGGGACTAGCGGAACCTCTAGCACAGATACGCAGTATTTT	CASSVEGTSGTSSTDTQYF
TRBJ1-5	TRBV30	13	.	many	TGTGCCTGGAGTGTAGGGTGGAATCAGCCCCAGCATTTT	CAWSVGWNQPQHF
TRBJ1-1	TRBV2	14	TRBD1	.	TGTGCCAGCAGTGGGGGGACAGGGGGCGCTTCGGCTTTCTTT	CASSGGTGGASAFF
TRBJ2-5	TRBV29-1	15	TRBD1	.	TGCAGCGTTGACCGGACAGGGGGCGCGGGGGAGACCCAGTACTTC	CSVDRTGGAGETQYF
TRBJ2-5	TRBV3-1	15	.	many	TGTGCCAGCACCCCCGAACGGCAGATACAAGAGACCCAGTACTTC	CASTPERQIQETQYF
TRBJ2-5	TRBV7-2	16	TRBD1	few	TGTGCCAGCAGCCCGAGGGGACAGGGGGCAGGGGAGACCCAGTACTTC	CASSPRGQGAGETQYF
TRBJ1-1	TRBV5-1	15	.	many	TGTGCCAGCAGCTTGGCCCGGGAACGGAACACTGAAGCTTTCTTT	CASSLARERNTEAFF
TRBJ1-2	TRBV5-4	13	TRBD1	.	TGTGCCAGCAGCTTACAGGGGGTCGGAGGCTACACCTTC	CASSLQGVGGYTF
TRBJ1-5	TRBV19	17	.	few	TGTGCCAGTAGTATGTGGTTCAGACTAACGGGCAATCAGCCCCAGCATTTT	CASSMWFRLTGNQPQHF
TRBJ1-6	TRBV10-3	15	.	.	TGTGCCATCAGTGAGAAAAGCTCCTATAATTCACCCCTCCACTTT	CAISEKSSYNSPLHF
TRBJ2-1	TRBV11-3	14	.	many	TGTGCCAGCAGCTTAGACGCCCTGACAAATGAGCAGTTCTTC	CASSLDALTNEQFF
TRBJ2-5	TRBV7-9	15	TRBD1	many	TGTGCCAGCAGCTTCCCGGGACAGGGATCAGAGACCCAGTACTTC	CASSFPGQGSETQYF
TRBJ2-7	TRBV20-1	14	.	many	TGCAGTGCTAGAGACGGGAATCTCATCCACGAGCAGTACTTC	CSARDGNLIHEQYF
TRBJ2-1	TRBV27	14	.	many	TGTGCCAGCAAAGAGTTAGGGGGGAACAATGAGCAGTTCTTC	CASKELGGNNEQFF
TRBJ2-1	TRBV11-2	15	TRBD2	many	TGTGCCAGCAGCTTAGAACTAGCGGAGATCAATGAGCAGTTCTTC	CASSLELAEINEQFF
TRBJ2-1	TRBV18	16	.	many	TGTGCCAGCTCACCACCGGTCCCTCAGGAGTACAATGAGCAGTTCTTC	CASSPPVPQEYNEQFF
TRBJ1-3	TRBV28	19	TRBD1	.	TGTGCCAGCAGTTTTCGTTATGACAGGGGCGCGGGAACTGGAAACACCATATATTTT	CASSFRYDRGAGTGNTIYF
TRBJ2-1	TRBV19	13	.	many	TGTGCCAGTAGTATTGGTAGATACAATGAGCAGTTCTTC	CASSIGRYNEQFF
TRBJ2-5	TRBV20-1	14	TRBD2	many	TGCAGTGCTCTAGACGGGAGGAAACAAGAGACCCAGTACTTC	CSALDGRKQETQYF
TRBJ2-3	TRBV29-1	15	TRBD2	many	TGCAGCGCCGGGACTAGCGGGACAGGAACAGATACGCAGTATTTT	CSAGTSGTGTDTQYF
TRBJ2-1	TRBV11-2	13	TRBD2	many	TGTGCCAGCAGCTCACCCCTGGGGGGGACCTCCGTCTTC	CASSSPLGGTSVF
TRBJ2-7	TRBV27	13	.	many	TGTGCCAGCAGTTTGGCAGAAGCCTACGAGCAGTACTTC	CASSLAEAYEQYF
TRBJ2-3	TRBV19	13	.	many	TGTGCCAGCTCGAGGGGGAGGGCAGATACGCAGTATTTT	CASSRGRADTQYF
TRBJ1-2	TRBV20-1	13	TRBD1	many	TGCAGTGCTAGAGTCGGGACAGAAGGCGGCTACACCTTC	CSARVGTEGGYTF
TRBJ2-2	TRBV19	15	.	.	TGTGCCAGTAGTACCCGGGGGGCGCGGACCGGGGAGCTGTTTTTT	CASSTRGARTGELFF
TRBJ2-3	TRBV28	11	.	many	TGTGCCAGCCATCGAACAGATACGCAGTATTTT	CASHRTDTQYF
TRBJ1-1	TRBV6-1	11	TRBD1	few	TGTGCCAGCCACGCCCGGGACAGGGGGTTATTT	CASHARDRGLF
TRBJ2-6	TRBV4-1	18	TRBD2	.	TGCGCCAGCAGCCTCGGACTAGCGGGAGTGGGAGGGGCCAACGTCCTGACTTTC	CASSLGLAGVGGANVLTF
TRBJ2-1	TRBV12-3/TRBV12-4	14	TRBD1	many	TGTGCCAGCAGCCGGGACAGGGGCCGCAATGAGCAGTTCTTC	CASSRDRGRNEQFF
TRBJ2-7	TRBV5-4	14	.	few	TGTGCCAGCAGCTCCCCCGGGGGTTCCTACGAGCAGTACTTC	CASSSPGGSYEQYF
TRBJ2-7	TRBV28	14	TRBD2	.	TGTGCCAGCAATGGACTAGGAATCTCTGGCGAGCAGTACTTC	CASNGLGISGEQYF
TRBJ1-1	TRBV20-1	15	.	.	TGCAGTGCTAGAGATTCGAAGGGTGGGAACACTGAAGCTTTCTTT	CSARDSKGGNTEAFF
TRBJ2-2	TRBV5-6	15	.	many	TGTGCCAGCAGCGGGGTGCGGGGGCGCACCGGGGAGCTGTTTTTT	CASSGVRGRTGELFF
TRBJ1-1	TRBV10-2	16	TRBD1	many	TGCGCCAGCAGTGAGAGGGCAGGGGGGATGAACACTGAAGCTTTCTTT	CASSERAGGMNTEAFF
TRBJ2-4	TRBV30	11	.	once	TGTGCCTGGGACAATGGCAGTGATCAGTACTTC	CAWDNGSDQYF
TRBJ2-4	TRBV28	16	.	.	TGTGCCAGCAGTTTATCCCCCGAATTAGCCAAAAACATTCAGTACTTC	CASSLSPELAKNIQYF
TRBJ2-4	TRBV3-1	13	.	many	TGTGCCAGCAGCCAAGAAGGGAGAAACATTCAGTACTTC	CASSQEGRNIQYF
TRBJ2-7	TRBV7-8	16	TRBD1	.	TGTGCCAGCAGCAGAGGGACAGGGAAGGGCACTTACGAGCAGTACTTC	CASSRGTGKGTYEQYF
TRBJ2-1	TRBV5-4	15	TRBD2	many	TGTGCCAGCAGCTCGGGACTAGCAGTATACAATGAGCAGTTCTTC	CASSSGLAVYNEQFF
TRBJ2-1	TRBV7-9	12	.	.	TGTGCCAGCAGCACCTCAGGGAACGAGCAGTTCTTC	CASSTSGNEQFF
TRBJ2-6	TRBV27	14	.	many	TGTGCCAGCAGTTTAGGTCCTGGGGCCAACGTCCTGACTTTC	CASSLGPGANVLTF